A single sample is the source of the 22 T cell receptor beta chains below, sequenced in a study of cytomegalovirus exposure and HLA in healthy donors. Vbeta (60) and Jbeta (13) primers were used in the PCR. Using immunoSEQ multiplex PCR, the repertoire was profiled, and TCRdb retains in-frame clones only, with some absent. The table includes approximately 100,000 clones, 80% detected once. The sequencing sample was made of PBMCs. The origin of the receptors is a man aged 18 to 35 in good health and CMV-seronegative.

The chain couples TRBV30 to TRBJ1-5, with D unresolved. With 2 bases removed from V and 7 bases from J, the gap between germline ends came to 12 bases. CDR1 is GTSNPN and CDR2 is SVGIG in the germline V gene (reference sequence). CDR3 length: 13 amino acids. CDR3 in DNA: TGTGCCTGGAGTTTGCTTCAGGCCCAGCCCCAGCATTTT. It codes for CAWSLLQAQPQHF.

V is TRBV27 and J is TRBJ1-1; D is undetermined. Trimming pared 3 bases from V and 1 base from J, leaving 6 bases between. In germline, CDR1 is MNHEY, CDR2 SMNVEV (reference sequence). The CDR3 extends over 13 amino acids. Written as DNA, the CDR3 is TGTGCCAGCAGTTTTGGGCAGAACACTGAAGCTTTCTTT. Translating gives CASSFGQNTEAFF.

The chain recombines TRBV10-1 with TRBJ1-5, with 11 positions matching TRBD1. Per the germline V gene, CDR1 is WNHNN and CDR2 is SYGVQD (reference sequence). The V segment lost 2 bases and the J segment 2 bases; nucleotides outside the gene matches: 26. The CDR3 consists of 24 residues. The CDR3 spells CASSEVGSGTGGWEPSLGNQPQHF. CDR3 coding DNA: TGCGCCAGCAGTGAGGTCGGTAGCGGGACAGGGGGTTGGGAGCCTTCGCTTGGCAATCAGCCCCAGCATTTT.

V usage is TRBV6-1 and J usage is TRBJ2-1; 9 positions match TRBD2. V trimming: 4 bases; J trimming: 5 bases; junction bases outside the gene matches: 12. The CDR3 runs 17 residues. CDR1 and CDR2 from the germline V gene are MNHNS and SASEGT. The CDR3 DNA follows: TGTGCCAGCAGTGGTCGGGTCGGCGGGGGGGCAGACAATGAGCAGTTCTTC. Encoded protein: CASSGRVGGGADNEQFF.

V gene TRBV7-9 combines with J gene TRBJ2-2; 10 bases match TRBD1. CDR3 length equals 13 residues. The germline CDR1 and CDR2 sequences are SEHNR and FQNEAQ (reference sequence). The CDR3 protein is CAGTGVETGELFF. The CDR3 region has the DNA TGTGCTGGGACAGGGGTGGAAACCGGGGAGCTGTTTTTT.

This clone has just a few counts. The genes are TRBV30 and TRBJ2-7; tentative D call: TRBD2 (5 bases). There are 14 residues in the CDR3. V lost 1 base and J 1 base, leaving 11 bases between the germline ends. Germline V gives CDR1 GTSNPN, CDR2 SVGIG (reference sequence). The CDR3 nucleotides are TGTGCCTGGAGTGAGATGAGGAGGTCCTACGAGCAGTACTTC. Translation gives CAWSEMRRSYEQYF. The entire variable domain, with the rest obtained from reference TRBV30 and TRBJ2-7, is as follows: SQTIHQWPATLVQPVGSPLSLECTVEGTSNPNLYWYRQAAGRGLQLLFYSVGIGQISSEVPQNLSASRPQDRQFILSSKKLLLSDSGFYLCAWSEMRRSYEQYFGPGTRLTVT.

This clone was observed a few times. The chain has TRBV4-1 and TRBJ1-2; no clear D gene. The CDR3 runs to 13 residues. Per the germline V gene, CDR1 is MGHRA and CDR2 is YSYEKL. Trimming shortened V by 1 base and J by 4 bases, and 7 bases separated the two germline ends. The CDR3 spells CASSQGAGYGYTF. The CDR3 coding sequence is TGCGCCAGCAGCCAAGGAGCCGGCTATGGCTACACCTTC.

This clone appeared once. This chain joins TRBV28 and TRBJ1-2, with a possible D match to TRBD1 (6 bases). The CDR3 is made up of 15 amino acids. V was pared by 3 bases and J by 4 bases, with 15 bases between. The germline CDR1 and CDR2 sequences are MDHEN and SYDVKM. The CDR3 bases are TGTGCCAGCAGTTTGGGGGGGGCACAGGTCTATGGCTACACCTTC. Translated, it gives CASSLGGAQVYGYTF.

This chain links TRBV6-5 with TRBJ2-7; 7 positions match TRBD1. The length of the CDR3 is 15 residues. With V trimmed by 2 bases and J by 2 bases, 6 bases remained unmatched. Germline V gene data show CDR1 as MNHEY and CDR2 as SVGAGI. CDR3 sequence (DNA): TGTGCCAGCAGTTACCACAGGGGAGATACCTACGAGCAGTACTTC. It specifies CASSYHRGDTYEQYF.

This sequence joins TRBV5-1 and TRBJ2-7, with 13 positions matching TRBD2. This CDR3 has 15 residues. The germline V gene has CDR1 SGHRS and CDR2 YFSETQ. J lost 6 bases, V lost 4 bases, and 7 bases had no gene match. Written as DNA, the CDR3 is TGCGCCAGCAGCCCTTGGACTAGCGGGGGACCCGAGCAGTACTTC. Its translation: CASSPWTSGGPEQYF. Combining the CDR3 with reference TRBV5-1 and TRBJ2-7 gives the whole variable domain KAGVTQTPRYLIKTRGQQVTLSCSPISGHRSVSWYQQTPGQGLQFLFEYFSETQRNKGNFPGRFSGRQFSNSRSEMNVSTLELGDSALYLCASSPWTSGGPEQYFGPGTRLTVT.

This chain links TRBV10-1 with TRBJ2-1; D gene unclear. In germline, CDR1 is WNHNN, CDR2 SYGVQD (reference sequence). This CDR3 has 16 amino acids. V was pared by 2 bases and J by 3 bases, with 14 bases between. CDR3 in DNA: TGCGCCAGCAGTGAGAAGCCAGCGTCCCTCTACAATGAGCAGTTCTTC. This encodes CASSEKPASLYNEQFF.

The chain uses TRBV2 and TRBJ2-7; 7 bases align to TRBD1. Trimming removed 8 bases from V and 0 bases from J; junction bases left unmatched: 1. Germline V gene lookup returns CDR1 SNHLY and CDR2 FYNNEI. This CDR3 region has 12 residues. CDR3 region: CASGQVSYEQYF. The CDR3 DNA follows: TGTGCCAGCGGACAGGTCTCCTACGAGCAGTACTTC.

As regards this clone: Its ends do not fully match the called genes, so a read error is possible. V gene TRBV29-1 combines with J gene TRBJ2-3; TRBD2 matches at 8 bases. This CDR3 has 15 residues. Germline V gene sequence: CDR1 SQVTM, CDR2 ANQGSEA. In nucleotides, the CDR3 is TGCAGCGTTGCGGGTAGCGGGGCAAACACAGATACGCGGTATTTT. It translates to CSVAGSGANTDTRYF.

The genes are TRBV6-5 and TRBJ2-5; TRBD2 matches 8 bases. With V trimmed by 5 bases and J by 0 bases, 5 bases remained unmatched. The CDR3 sequence is 15 residues long. Germline CDR1 is MNHEY and CDR2 is SVGAGI. The CDR3 reads CASSSSGAYQETQYF. The DNA for the CDR3 is TGTGCCAGCAGTAGTAGCGGGGCGTACCAAGAGACCCAGTACTTC.

The rearrangement joins TRBV25-1 to TRBJ2-2; a weak D match, TRBD2 (5 bases). Trimming stripped 4 bases from V and 7 bases from J, with 19 bases between. Germline CDR1 and CDR2: MGHDK and SYGVNS. The CDR3 sequence is 16 residues long. The CDR3 loop is CASSGGGPLRGGELFF. The CDR3 region has the DNA TGTGCCAGCAGTGGCGGTGGCCCCCTCCGGGGCGGGGAGCTGTTTTTT.

The chain recombines TRBV9 with TRBJ1-4; 7 nucleotides match TRBD1. CDR3 length: 15 residues. V shed 3 bases, J shed 8 bases, and the junction held 10 bases outside the gene matches. Looked up from germline, CDR1 is SGDLS and CDR2 is YYNGEE. CDR3 nucleotide sequence: TGTGCCAGCAGCGCTCGACAGGGTTTGTTAGAAAAACTGTTTTTT. The encoded protein is CASSARQGLLEKLFF.

This clone was recorded a few times. J is TRBJ2-3 and V is TRBV6-5, with 10 bases that match TRBD1. CDR1 and CDR2 from the germline V gene are MNHEY and SVGAGI. Trimming removed 5 bases from V and 1 base from J; junction bases left unmatched: 3. CDR3 length: 15 residues. DNA for the CDR3: TGTGCCAGCAGTCGACAGGGGGCAGGCACAGATACGCAGTATTTT. This encodes CASSRQGAGTDTQYF.

This rearrangement joins TRBV6-6 to TRBJ1-5; 10 bases agree with TRBD1. The CDR3 is 13 amino acids. Germline CDR1 and CDR2: MNHNY and SVGAGI (reference sequence). The trim removed 6 bases at V and 7 bases at J, leaving 3 bases unmatched. CDR3 bases: TGTGCCAGCAGACGGACAGGGGGGCAGCCCCAGCATTTT. Amino acid sequence: CASRRTGGQPQHF.

V gene TRBV6-5 combines with J gene TRBJ2-7; TRBD1 matches at 8 bases. V lost 7 bases to trimming and J lost 0 bases; unmatched junction nucleotides: 5. Per the germline V gene, CDR1 is MNHEY and CDR2 is SVGAGI. There are 14 residues in the CDR3. For the CDR3, the DNA is TGTGCCAGCACCTCAGGGGGCGGCTCCTACGAGCAGTACTTC. Amino acid sequence: CASTSGGGSYEQYF.

This chain joins TRBV7-9 and TRBJ1-2; 8 bases map to TRBD1. After removal of 1 base from V and 0 bases from J, the junction contained 10 bases not matched to a gene. CDR3 length: 18 amino acids. Per germline, CDR1 SEHNR and CDR2 FQNEAQ (reference sequence). The CDR3 nucleotides are TGTGCCAGCAGCTTAGTTTCTGGCAGGGGGCTCTCTAACTATGGCTACACCTTC. Its translation: CASSLVSGRGLSNYGYTF.

The chain carries TRBV19 and TRBJ1-4, with D unclear. Germline values: CDR1 LNHDA, CDR2 SQIVND (reference sequence). The CDR3 sequence is 14 residues long. The ends were cut back, 4 bases at V and 4 bases at J, with 10 bases in the middle. This CDR3 reads CASSNGRNNEKLFF. CDR3 nucleotides: TGTGCCAGTAGTAACGGGAGAAATAATGAAAAACTGTTTTTT.

The chain recombines TRBV10-3 with TRBJ1-1; D is perhaps TRBD1 (5 bases). The germline gives CDR1 ENHRY, CDR2 SYGVKD. V was clipped by 6 bases and J by 1 base, with 9 bases between them. This CDR3 spans 13 amino acids. CDR3 loop: CAIRLQENTEAFF. Here the CDR3 DNA reads TGTGCCATCAGGTTACAGGAGAACACTGAAGCTTTCTTT.